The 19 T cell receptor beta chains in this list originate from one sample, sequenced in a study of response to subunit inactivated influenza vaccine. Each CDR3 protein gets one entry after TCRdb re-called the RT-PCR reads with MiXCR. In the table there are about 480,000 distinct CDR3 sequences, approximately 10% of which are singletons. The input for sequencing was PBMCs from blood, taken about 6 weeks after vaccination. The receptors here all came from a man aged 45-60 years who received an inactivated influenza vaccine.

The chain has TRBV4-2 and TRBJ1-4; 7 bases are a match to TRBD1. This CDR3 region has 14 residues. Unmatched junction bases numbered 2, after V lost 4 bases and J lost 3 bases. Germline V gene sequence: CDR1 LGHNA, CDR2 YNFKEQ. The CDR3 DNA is TGTGCCAGCAGCCCAGGGGGTGCTAATGAAAAACTGTTTTTT. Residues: CASSPGGANEKLFF.

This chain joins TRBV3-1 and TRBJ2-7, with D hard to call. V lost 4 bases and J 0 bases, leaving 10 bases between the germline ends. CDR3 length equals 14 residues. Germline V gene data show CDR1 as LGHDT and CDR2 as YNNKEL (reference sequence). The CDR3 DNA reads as TGTGCCAGCAGCCTGACTCCCAGCTCCTACGAGCAGTACTTC. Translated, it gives CASSLTPSSYEQYF.

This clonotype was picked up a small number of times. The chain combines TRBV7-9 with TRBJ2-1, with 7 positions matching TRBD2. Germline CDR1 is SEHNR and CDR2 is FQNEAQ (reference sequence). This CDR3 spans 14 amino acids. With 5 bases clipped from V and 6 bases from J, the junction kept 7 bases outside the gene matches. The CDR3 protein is CASSLSTSFNEQFF. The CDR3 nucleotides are TGTGCCAGCAGCCTTTCGACTAGCTTCAATGAGCAGTTCTTC.

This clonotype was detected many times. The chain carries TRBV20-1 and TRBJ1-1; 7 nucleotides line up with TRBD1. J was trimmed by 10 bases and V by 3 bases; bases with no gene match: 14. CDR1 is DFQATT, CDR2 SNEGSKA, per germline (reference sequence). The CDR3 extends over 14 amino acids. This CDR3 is CSASEQGTFFGAFF. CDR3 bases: TGCAGTGCTAGCGAACAGGGGACTTTTTTCGGAGCTTTCTTT.

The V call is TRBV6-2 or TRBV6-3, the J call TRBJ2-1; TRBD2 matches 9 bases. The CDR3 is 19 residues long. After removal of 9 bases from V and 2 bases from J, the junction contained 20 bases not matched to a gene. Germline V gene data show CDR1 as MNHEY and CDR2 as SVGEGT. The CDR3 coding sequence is TGTGCCAGATTTCCTCTAGCGGGGCTACTTATGGGCCCCTACAATGAGCAGTTCTTC. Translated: CARFPLAGLLMGPYNEQFF.

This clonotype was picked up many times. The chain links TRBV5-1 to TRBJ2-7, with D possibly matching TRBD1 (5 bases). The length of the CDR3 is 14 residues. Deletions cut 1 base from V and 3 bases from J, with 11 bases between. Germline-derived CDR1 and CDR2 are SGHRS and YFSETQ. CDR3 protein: CASSLSAGRYEQYF. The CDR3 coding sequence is TGCGCCAGCAGCTTGTCCGCAGGGCGCTACGAGCAGTACTTC. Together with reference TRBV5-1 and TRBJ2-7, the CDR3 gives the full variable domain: KAGVTQTPRYLIKTRGQQVTLSCSPISGHRSVSWYQQTPGQGLQFLFEYFSETQRNKGNFPGRFSGRQFSNSRSEMNVSTLELGDSALYLCASSLSAGRYEQYFGPGTRLTVT.

The CDR3 region has the DNA TGTGCCAGCAGTGAAGGAAACAGGGGGCCCTACAATGAGCAGTTCTTC. Translating gives CASSEGNRGPYNEQFF. J is TRBJ2-1 and V is TRBV2; 9 bases map to TRBD1. The germline gives CDR1 SNHLY, CDR2 FYNNEI. CDR3 size: 16 residues. J gave up 2 bases and V 1 base, and 3 bases lay outside the gene matches.

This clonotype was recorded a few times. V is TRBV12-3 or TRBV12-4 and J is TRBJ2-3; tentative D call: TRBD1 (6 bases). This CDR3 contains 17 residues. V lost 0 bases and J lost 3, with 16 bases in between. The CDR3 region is CASSLALNRARTDTQYF. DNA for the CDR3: TGTGCCAGCAGTTTAGCGCTAAACAGGGCTCGAACAGATACGCAGTATTTT.

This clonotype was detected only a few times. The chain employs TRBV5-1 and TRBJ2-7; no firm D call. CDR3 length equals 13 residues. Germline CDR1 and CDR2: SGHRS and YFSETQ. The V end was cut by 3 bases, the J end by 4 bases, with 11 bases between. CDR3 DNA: TGCGCCAGCAGCTCGACGGATAGATACGAGCAGTACTTC. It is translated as CASSSTDRYEQYF.

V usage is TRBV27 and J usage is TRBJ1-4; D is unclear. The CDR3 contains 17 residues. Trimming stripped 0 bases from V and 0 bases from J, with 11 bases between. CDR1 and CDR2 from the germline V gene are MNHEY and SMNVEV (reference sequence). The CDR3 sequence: CASSLSVPGTTNEKLFF. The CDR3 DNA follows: TGTGCCAGCAGTTTATCCGTCCCAGGCACAACTAATGAAAAACTGTTTTTT.

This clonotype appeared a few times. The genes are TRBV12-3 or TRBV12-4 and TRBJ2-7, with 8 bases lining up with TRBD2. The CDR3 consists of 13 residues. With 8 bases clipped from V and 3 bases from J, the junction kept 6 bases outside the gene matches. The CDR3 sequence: CASGPGLVYEQYF. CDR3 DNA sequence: TGTGCCAGCGGCCCGGGACTAGTCTACGAGCAGTACTTC.

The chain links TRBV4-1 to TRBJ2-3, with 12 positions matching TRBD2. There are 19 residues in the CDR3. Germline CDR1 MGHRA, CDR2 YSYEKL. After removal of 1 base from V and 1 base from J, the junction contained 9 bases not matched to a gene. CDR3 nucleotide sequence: TGCGCCAGCAGCCAAGGCCGCTCTAGCGGGAGGGAGGGCACAGATACGCAGTATTTT. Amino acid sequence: CASSQGRSSGREGTDTQYF.

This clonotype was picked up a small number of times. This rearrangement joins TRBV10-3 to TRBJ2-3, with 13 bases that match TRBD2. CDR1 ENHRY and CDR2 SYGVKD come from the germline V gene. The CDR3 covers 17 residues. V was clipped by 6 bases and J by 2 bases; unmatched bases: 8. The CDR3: CAIRGTSGASLTDTQYF. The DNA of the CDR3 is TGTGCCATCAGGGGGACTAGCGGGGCGTCCCTCACAGATACGCAGTATTTT.

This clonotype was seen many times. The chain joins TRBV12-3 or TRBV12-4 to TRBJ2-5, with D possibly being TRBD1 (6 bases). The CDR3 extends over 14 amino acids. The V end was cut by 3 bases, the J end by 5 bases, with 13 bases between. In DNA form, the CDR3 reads TGTGCCAGCAGTTTCGACTACCAGGGGGAGACCCAGTACTTC. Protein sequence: CASSFDYQGETQYF.

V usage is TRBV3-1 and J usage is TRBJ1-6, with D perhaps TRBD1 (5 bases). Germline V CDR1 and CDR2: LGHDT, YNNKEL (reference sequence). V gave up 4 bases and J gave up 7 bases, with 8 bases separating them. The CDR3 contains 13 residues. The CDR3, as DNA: TGTGCCAGCAGCCCACAGGAGAATTCACCCCTCCACTTT. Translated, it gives CASSPQENSPLHF.

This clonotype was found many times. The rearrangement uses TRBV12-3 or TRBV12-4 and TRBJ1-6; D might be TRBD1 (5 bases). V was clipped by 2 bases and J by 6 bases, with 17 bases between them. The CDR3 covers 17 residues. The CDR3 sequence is CASSLWAGEGVNSPLHF. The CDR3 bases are TGTGCCAGCAGTTTATGGGCGGGGGAAGGCGTTAATTCACCCCTCCACTTT.

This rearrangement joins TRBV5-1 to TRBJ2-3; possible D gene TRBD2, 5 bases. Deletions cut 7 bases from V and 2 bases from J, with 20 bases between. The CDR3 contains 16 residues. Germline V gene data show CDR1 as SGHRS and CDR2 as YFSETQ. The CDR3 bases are TGCGCCAGCGAACCGGGCCTTATCGGGGTCACAGATACGCAGTATTTT. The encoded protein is CASEPGLIGVTDTQYF.

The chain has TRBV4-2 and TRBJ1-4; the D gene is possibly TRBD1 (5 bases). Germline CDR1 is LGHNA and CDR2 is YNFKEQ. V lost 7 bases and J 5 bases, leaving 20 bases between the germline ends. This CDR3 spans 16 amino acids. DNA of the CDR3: TGTGCCAGCACCCCCGGTGACTCCGGGGGGAATGAAAAACTGTTTTTT. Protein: CASTPGDSGGNEKLFF.

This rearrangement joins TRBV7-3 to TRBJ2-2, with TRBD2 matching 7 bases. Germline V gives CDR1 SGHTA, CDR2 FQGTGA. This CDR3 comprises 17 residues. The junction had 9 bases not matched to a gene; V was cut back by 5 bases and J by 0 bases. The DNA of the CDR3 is TGTGCCAGCAGCCTGACGCGGGAGCAAGCGAACACCGGGGAGCTGTTTTTT. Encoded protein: CASSLTREQANTGELFF.